The rows below give T cell receptor beta chains drawn from one sample of a study of metastatic and nonmetastatic thyroid tumors. TCRdb re-analyzed the PCR reads through MiXCR. The repertoire holds about 20,000 clones, with less than 20% as singletons. The sequenced sample consisted of adjacent normal tissue. The receptors come from a male donor with papillary thyroid cancer or a benign thyroid nodule (not recorded which). Some clones in this sample may be carry-over from other donors' samples. The CDR3 runs from the conserved cysteine through the conserved F or W. The size entry is marked missing in some rows and otherwise reads once, few, many or a size class.

cdr3_length clone_size v_call cdr3_aa
17 - TRBV7-6 CASSPRTVVSGANVLTF
13 - TRBV30 CALTSGGGETQYF
18 many TRBV19 CASRPAVFATGVGQPQHF
12 many TRBV20-1 CSARLSDRKLFF
14 medium-sized TRBV24-1 CATSVSTAQDTQYF
15 many TRBV5-6 CASRISLGSPNEQFF
15 many TRBV7-9 CASSPGATLRETQYF
14 few TRBV24-1 CATSEDMLYNEQFF
15 - TRBV5-1 CASSFPGGYTDTQYF
13 - TRBV6-1 CASTRQGGNEQCF
15 - TRBV12-3/TRBV12-4 CASSLRAESNQPQHF
15 once TRBV20-1 CRGEVIIVRGEKLFF
15 many TRBV7-8 CASSRDRLAKNIQYF
16 many TRBV19 CASSIGPRGGYNEQFF
13 - TRBV7-6 CAGRPPGANALTF
15 many TRBV9 CASSPGTGGSNIQYF
14 - TRBV6-2/TRBV6-3 CASTHGTGIDGYTF
15 - TRBV5-1 CASIQVDRAVNGYTF
16 few TRBV6-4 CASSETPSGLTYTHYF
14 many TRBV5-8 CASSPQLMNTEAFF
17 - TRBV9 CASSPSRGGPTYNEQFF
11 - TRBV28 CASRSLNGYTF
15 medium-sized TRBV6-2/TRBV6-3 CASSYSSGSRNEQFF
13 - TRBV29-1 CSALTGMNTEAFF
16 many TRBV4-2 CASSRFFTGKDYGCTF
12 many TRBV6-1 CASSRDNNEQFF
15 - TRBV30 CAWSFDRGRTGELFF
13 medium-sized TRBV6-1 CASKAQPADTQYF
14 - TRBV30 CAWSNLQAPYEQYF
19 few TRBV10-2 CASSGPTSGRAYDTDTQYF
15 few TRBV6-1 CASKERAGWWLEQFF
13 many TRBV18 CASSPGHGNEQFF
14 many TRBV30 CAWSAGQGFSPLHF
15 - TRBV20-1 CSARVERWPSYEQYF
15 once TRBV7-2 CASSLALTSKNEQFF
14 few TRBV24-1 CATSDAGSYNEQFF
15 many TRBV9 CASSVVPGRNTEAFF
18 many TRBV4-1 CASSPVPGQGSSGNTIYF
15 many TRBV12-3/TRBV12-4 CASSLGRGGSNIQYF
14 - TRBV3-1 CSSIQDRGLGEQFF